This TCR beta chain was observed in a study of cytotoxic CD8 clonotypes in ibrutinib-treated CLL. Study context: The average sample held roughly 240,000 productive templates and almost 95,000 productive rearrangements. Study-level results: Researchers report that baseline clonality outpaced age-matched healthy donors and tracked circulating CD8+ T-cell counts. Treatment saw public clonotypes, which were uncommon, either contract or stay stable.

Germline lookup yields CDR1 SGHAT and CDR2 FQDESV (reference sequence). CDR3 length: 13 amino acids. J gave up 5 bases and V 5 bases, and 4 bases lay outside the gene matches. As for this clone: The antigen is unknown.

The protocol was immunoSEQ multiplex PCR, while the TCRdb copy is restricted to in-frame clones and leaves out a portion. The sample contains 110,000 to 150,000 clones, 76% of which appear only once. The receptor comes from a human donor with chronic lymphocytic leukemia. This chain uses TRBV11-1 with TRBJ2-3, with 7 positions matching TRBD2. Sequenced material: PBMCs, taken after 24 months of ibrutinib treatment. The CDR3 coding sequence is TGTGCCAGCAGCCCACGCGGGGGAGATACGCAGTATTTT. It translates to CASSPRGGDTQYF.